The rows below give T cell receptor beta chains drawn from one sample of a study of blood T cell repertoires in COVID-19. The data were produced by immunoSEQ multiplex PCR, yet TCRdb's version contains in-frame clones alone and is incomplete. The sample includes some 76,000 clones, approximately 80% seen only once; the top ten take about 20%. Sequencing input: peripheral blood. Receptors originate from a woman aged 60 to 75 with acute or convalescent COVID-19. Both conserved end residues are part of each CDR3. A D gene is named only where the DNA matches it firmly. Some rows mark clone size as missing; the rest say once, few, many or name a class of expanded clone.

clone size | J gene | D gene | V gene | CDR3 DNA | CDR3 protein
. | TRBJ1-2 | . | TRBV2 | TGTGCCTCAAGAAGGCAAACTAAAGACGGCTACACCTTC | CASRRQTKDGYTF
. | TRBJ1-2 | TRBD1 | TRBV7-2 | TGTGCCAGCAGCACCCCCGAGGAGGGGGCGCGAGGCTACACCTTC | CASSTPEEGARGYTF
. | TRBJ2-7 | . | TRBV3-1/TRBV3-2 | TGTGCCAGCAGCCAAAAAGGGGGACATGGAACCTACGAGCAGTACTTC | CASSQKGGHGTYEQYF
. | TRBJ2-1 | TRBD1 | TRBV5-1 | TGCGCCAGCAGCTTGGTACAGGGGCATTTAGACAATGAGCAGTTCTTC | CASSLVQGHLDNEQFF
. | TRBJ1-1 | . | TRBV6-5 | TGTGCCAGCAGTTACTACCAAGGACAGTCAACCCAAGCTTTCTTT | CASSYYQGQSTQAFF
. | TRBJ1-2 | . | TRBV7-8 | TGTGCCAGCAGCCCTCAGGGACTCTATGGCTACACCTTC | CASSPQGLYGYTF
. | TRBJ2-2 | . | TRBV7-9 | TGTGCCAGCAGCTTAGACAGGGTCACGAACACCGGGGAGCTGTTTTTT | CASSLDRVTNTGELFF
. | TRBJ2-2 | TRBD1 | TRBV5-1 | TGCGCCAGCGGACCGGGACAGGGGAGCACCGGGGAGCTGTTTTTT | CASGPGQGSTGELFF
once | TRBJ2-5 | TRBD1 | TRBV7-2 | TGTGCCAGCAGCTTAGTCACAGGGGAAGAGACCCAGTACTTC | CASSLVTGEETQYF
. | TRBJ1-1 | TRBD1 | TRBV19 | TGTGCCAGTACCGAGGCAGGGACAGGGGACACTGAAGCTTTCTTT | CASTEAGTGDTEAFF
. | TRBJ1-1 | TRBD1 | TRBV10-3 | TGTGCCATCACCACGCGGGACAGGGGGCGGACTGAAGCTTTCTTT | CAITTRDRGRTEAFF
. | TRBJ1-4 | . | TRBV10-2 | TGCGCCAGCAAGGACACCCTGGGGGAAAAACTGTTTTTT | CASKDTLGEKLFF
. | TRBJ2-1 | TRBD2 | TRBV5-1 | TGCGCCAGCAGCCGTAGGACTAGCGTCTTGGGGAGCTCCTACAATGAGCAGTTCTTC | CASSRRTSVLGSSYNEQFF
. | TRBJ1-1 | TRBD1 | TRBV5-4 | TGTGCCAGCAGTGGGACAGCAAACACTGAAGCTTTCTTT | CASSGTANTEAFF
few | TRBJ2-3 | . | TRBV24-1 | TGTGCCACCAGTGCTCCTACAGGCACAGATACGCAGTATTTT | CATSAPTGTDTQYF
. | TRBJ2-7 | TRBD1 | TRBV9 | TGTGCCAGCAGCAGGACAGGGGGCTCTTACGAGCAGTACTTC | CASSRTGGSYEQYF
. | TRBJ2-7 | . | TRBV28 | TGTGCCAGCAGTGGCGGGTCCCCAGAGCAGTACTTC | CASSGGSPEQYF
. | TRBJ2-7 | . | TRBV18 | TGTGCCAGCTCCCGCGGGGACAGTGCCTACGAGCAGTACTTC | CASSRGDSAYEQYF
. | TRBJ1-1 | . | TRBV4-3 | TGCGCCAGCAGCCAAGCTTTCGCAGGGGATCGGACTGAAGCTTTCTTT | CASSQAFAGDRTEAFF
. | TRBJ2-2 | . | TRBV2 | TGTGCCAGCACACAGAGGGTTTGGAACACCGGGGAGCTGTTTTTT | CASTQRVWNTGELFF
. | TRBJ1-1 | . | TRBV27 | TGTGCCAGCAGTTTACGGAGGACCGCTGCTAACACTGAAGCTTTCTTT | CASSLRRTAANTEAFF
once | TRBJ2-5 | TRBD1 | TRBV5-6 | TGTGCCAGCAGCCCACGTACAGGGGCCACGGCAGAGACCCAGTACTTC | CASSPRTGATAETQYF
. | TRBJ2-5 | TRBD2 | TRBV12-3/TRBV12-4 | TGTGCCAGCAGTTTCGGGGGGGCCGGAACCCAGTACTTC | CASSFGGAGTQYF
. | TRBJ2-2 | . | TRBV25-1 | TGTGCCAGCAGTGAGAATTGGGGAGTTCAAGGTTCCGGGGAGCTGTTTTTT | CASSENWGVQGSGELFF
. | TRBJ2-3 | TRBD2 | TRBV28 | TGTGCCAGCAGTCCACAGACTAGCGGAGTATTCACAGATACGCAGTATTTT | CASSPQTSGVFTDTQYF
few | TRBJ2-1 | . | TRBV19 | TGTGCCAGTAAGCCAGGGCTGAGCAATGAGCAGTTCTTC | CASKPGLSNEQFF
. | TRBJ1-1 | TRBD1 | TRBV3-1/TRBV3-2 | TGTGCCAGCAGATCGACAGGGACTGAAGCTTTCTTT | CASRSTGTEAFF
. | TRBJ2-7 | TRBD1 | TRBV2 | TGTGCCAGCAGTACGGACAGGGGATACGAGCAGTACTTC | CASSTDRGYEQYF
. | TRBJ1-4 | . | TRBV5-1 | TGCGCCAGCAGCTTGGCCTTACAGGGAAGGGGAAGGAGTAATGAAAAACTGTTTTTT | CASSLALQGRGRSNEKLFF
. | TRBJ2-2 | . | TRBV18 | TGTGCCAGCTCACTAGCCCAGGGGAGAGTTAACACCGGGGAGCTGTTTTTT | CASSLAQGRVNTGELFF
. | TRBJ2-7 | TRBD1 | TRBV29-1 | TGCAGCGTTGGTCAACAGGGGAACTCCTACGAGCAGTACTTC | CSVGQQGNSYEQYF
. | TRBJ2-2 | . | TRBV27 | TGTGCCACCAGGGGAGACCGCGGGGAGCTGTTTTTT | CATRGDRGELFF
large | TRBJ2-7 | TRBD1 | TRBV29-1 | TGCAGCGTGGGGACAGATGAGCAGTACTTC | CSVGTDEQYF
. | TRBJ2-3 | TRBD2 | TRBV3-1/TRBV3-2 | TGTGCCAGCAGCCCCGGACTAGCGGGGAGGCAAGATACGCAGTATTTT | CASSPGLAGRQDTQYF
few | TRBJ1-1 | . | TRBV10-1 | TGCGCCAGCAGTGAGGGGGCAGGCACTGAAGCTTTCTTT | CASSEGAGTEAFF
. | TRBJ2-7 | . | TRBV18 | TGTGCCAGCTCACCACCAACAGCCTCCTACGAGCAGTACTTC | CASSPPTASYEQYF
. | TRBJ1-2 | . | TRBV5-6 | TGTGCCAGCAGCTTATGGGGCAGAGCTAACTATGGCTACACCTTC | CASSLWGRANYGYTF
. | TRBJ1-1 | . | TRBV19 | TGTGCCAGTAGTTTACAGACGCTGAACACTGAAGCTTTCTTT | CASSLQTLNTEAFF
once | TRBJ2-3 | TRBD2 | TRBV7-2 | TGTGCCAGCAGATGGGCGGGGGGCCGAGGCACAGATACGCAGTATTTT | CASRWAGGRGTDTQYF
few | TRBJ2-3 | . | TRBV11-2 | TGTGCCAGCAGCTTGACAGGGACTCACATGCCCCACAGGACAGATACGCAGTATTTT | CASSLTGTHMPHRTDTQYF
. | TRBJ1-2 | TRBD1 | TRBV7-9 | TGTGCCAGCAGCGGTGCCGGGACAGACCGCTATGGCTACACCTTC | CASSGAGTDRYGYTF
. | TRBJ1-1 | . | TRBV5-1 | TGCGCCAGCAGCGTGGGGTGGGGCGAGTTCACTGAAGCTTTCTTT | CASSVGWGEFTEAFF
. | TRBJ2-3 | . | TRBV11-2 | TGTGCCAGCAGCCAGATTCGGGGGGCCGGCACAGATACGCAGTATTTT | CASSQIRGAGTDTQYF
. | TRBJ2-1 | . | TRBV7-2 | TGTGCCAGCAGCTTACAACCTAGCTCCTACAATGAGCAGTTCTTC | CASSLQPSSYNEQFF
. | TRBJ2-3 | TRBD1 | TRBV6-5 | TGTGCCAGCAGTCGACAGGGGGAGATAGATACGCAGTATTTT | CASSRQGEIDTQYF
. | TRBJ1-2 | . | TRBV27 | TGTGCCAGCAGTTTAAGAACCCCCGGAGATGCTAACTATGGCTACACCTTC | CASSLRTPGDANYGYTF
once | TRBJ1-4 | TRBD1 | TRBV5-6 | TGTGCCAGCAGCCGGGCGGACAGGGGGCCAACTAATGAAAAACTGTTTTTT | CASSRADRGPTNEKLFF
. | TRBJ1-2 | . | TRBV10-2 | TGCGCCAGCAGTTCGGCAGGGGTGGTTGGCTACACCTTC | CASSSAGVVGYTF
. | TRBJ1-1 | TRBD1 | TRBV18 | TGTGCCAGCTCCCCCTATACGGGACAGTCTATCAGCACTGAAGCTTTCTTT | CASSPYTGQSISTEAFF
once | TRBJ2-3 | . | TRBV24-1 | TGTGCCACCTCGTCCAGGGGCACAGATACGCAGTATTTT | CATSSRGTDTQYF
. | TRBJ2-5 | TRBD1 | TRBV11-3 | TGTGCCAGCAGCTCGGGACAGGGGGCCGATGATGAGACCCAGTACTTC | CASSSGQGADDETQYF
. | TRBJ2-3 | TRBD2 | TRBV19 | TGTGCCAGTAGTATAGGTGTTAGCGGGGGGAGCACAGATACGCAGTATTTT | CASSIGVSGGSTDTQYF
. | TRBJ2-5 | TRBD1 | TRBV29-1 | TGCAGCGTTGAGACAGGGAAAATCCAAGAGACCCAGTACTTC | CSVETGKIQETQYF
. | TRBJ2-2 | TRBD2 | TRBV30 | TGTGCCTGGAATTTGGGGGGGGCCGGGGAGCTGTTTTTT | CAWNLGGAGELFF